This T cell receptor beta chain was profiled in a study of cytomegalovirus exposure and HLA in healthy donors (dated by TCRdb to 2016 to 2017). Study-wide context: According to a later analysis, one platform produced both the roughly 120 validation repertoires and the roughly 660 repertoires of the first cohort. The study aimed to test whether signatures of past pathogen exposure could be identified by cataloging public T cell receptors. Along with the approximately 620-subject first cohort, a separate validation cohort of approximately 110 different subjects was used. The study combined high-throughput TCR immunosequencing, statistical association of individual TCRs with disease status, and machine learning to predict cytomegalovirus infection status. The paper's findings and limits, for the study overall: In vitro tests confirmed that three of the cytomegalovirus-associated TCR beta chains recognize cytomegalovirus antigens. A total of around 150 TCR beta chains were listed by the study as associated with cytomegalovirus. All 120 or so repertoires were used to score co-occurrence in the validation cohort in a later analysis, because that analysis had no HLA typing for the cohort. Of the cluster scores, approximately 94% were above 0 in a later analysis, which found that TCRs clustered in the first cohort also tended to co-occur in the 120 validation repertoires. While some public TCRs were present in many individuals, most TCR sequences turned up only very rarely across donors. Cytomegalovirus status was reported to be diagnosed by the classifier with high specificity and sensitivity in both the original and validation cohorts. The authors suggested that the approach could potentially be extended to other disease states and immunological phenotypes.

The CDR3 spans 12 residues, from the cysteine through the phenylalanine. The DNA shown is the 36-base CDR3, in frame from base 1. Looking up the germline V gene yields CDR1 MNHNS and CDR2 SASEGT. V is reduced by 6 bases and J by 4 bases, leaving a spacing of 7 bases between them. In its sample, this clone was seen a few times. No antigen is known for it. Base quality data are lacking; no much larger clone is found one base away. The donors were included in the validation cohort of 120 subjects, a group kept apart from the roughly 700-subject first cohort. The library was produced with the immunoSEQ multiplex PCR assay. For the original study's pipeline: A statistical classification framework was developed to diagnose cytomegalovirus status using the catalog of TCR beta chain sequences. The source is immuneACCESS, and TCRdb retained only in-frame sequences with V and J called. Part of the clones is not carried over; for the studies checked, unresolved V genes explain less than half of this, and the remainder is unexplained. The D gene and trimming were derived from the DNA, and the V and J assignments and clone size from that table. The sample yields about 150,000 clones; about 88% were counted once. The ten largest account for approximately 20% of the sample.

This chain is built from TRBV6-1 and TRBJ1-5, with the D gene uncertain. Material: PBMCs. This sequence was found in a man between 18 and 29 years old in good health and CMV-seropositive. The DNA reads as follows: TGTGCCAGCAGGGAGCCAAATCAGCCCCAGCATTTT. Its protein is CASREPNQPQHF.